The 17 T cell receptor beta chains reported below all come from one sample, sequenced in a study of OX40 agonist ivuxolimab in advanced cancers. Produced via immunoSEQ multiplex PCR; TCRdb's table is partial and in-frame only. The sample includes around 100,000 clones, around nine tenths of them seen just once. This specimen was CD4+ or CD8+ T cells sorted from blood, taken in a trial of the OX40 agonist ivuxolimab. These receptors were taken from an adult with an advanced solid tumor such as melanoma, head and neck, liver or kidney cancer.

V and J are TRBV28 and TRBJ1-5; no firm D call. V was trimmed by 5 bases and J by 4 bases, leaving 9 bases between them. Germline V CDR1 and CDR2: MDHEN, SYDVKM. The CDR3 is made up of 13 amino acids. The CDR3 region has the DNA TGTGCCAGCAGTCTATACATAAATCAGCCCCAGCATTTT. This codes for CASSLYINQPQHF.

The genes are TRBV11-2 and TRBJ1-1; no reliable D call. With 0 bases removed from V and 1 base from J, the gap between germline ends came to 3 bases. There are 13 residues in the CDR3. CDR1 is SGHAT and CDR2 is FQNNGV in the germline V gene. CDR3: CASSLEPNTEAFF. DNA for the CDR3: TGTGCCAGCAGCTTAGAACCGAACACTGAAGCTTTCTTT.

This chain uses TRBV5-6 with TRBJ2-7; D is unresolved. Trimming left V 2 bases short and J 0 bases short, with 15 bases between. The CDR3 spans 16 residues. The germline V gene encodes CDR1 SGHDT and CDR2 YYEEEE. The CDR3 DNA is TGTGCCAGCAGCTTCCTTCGGGCAGGCGGCTCCTACGAGCAGTACTTC. Its protein product is CASSFLRAGGSYEQYF.

This clone is a singleton in its sample. The gene calls are TRBV28 and TRBJ2-1; 11 bases are a match to TRBD2. Germline CDR1 is MDHEN and CDR2 is SYDVKM. With 7 bases clipped from V and 4 bases from J, the junction kept 3 bases outside the gene matches. The CDR3 length is 14 residues. The CDR3 region is CASTLAGGYNEQFF. DNA of the CDR3: TGTGCCAGCACGTTAGCGGGGGGGTACAATGAGCAGTTCTTC.

This chain uses TRBV28 with TRBJ2-1, with 12 bases fitting TRBD2. The germline CDR1 and CDR2 sequences are MDHEN and SYDVKM. The V gene end was trimmed by 7 bases and the J gene end by 1 base; junction bases not matched to a gene: 8. The CDR3 is made up of 17 amino acids. Here the CDR3 DNA reads TGTGCCAGCACGAAACTAGCGGGAGGCACGTCCTACAATGAGCAGTTCTTC. Translated, it gives CASTKLAGGTSYNEQFF.

This rearrangement joins TRBV7-9 to TRBJ2-6; TRBD1 is a possible D gene (5 bases). Germline V gives CDR1 SEHNR, CDR2 FQNEAQ (reference sequence). The CDR3 is made up of 18 amino acids. Trimming cost V 0 bases and J 4 bases, with 16 bases left between them. The CDR3 nucleotides read TGTGCCAGCAGCTTAGCGGGGCAGCTTCGGAGAGGGGCCAACGTCCTGACTTTC. Amino acid sequence: CASSLAGQLRRGANVLTF.

This sequence joins TRBV28 and TRBJ1-5; tentatively, D is TRBD1 (6 bases). Looked up from germline, CDR1 is MDHEN and CDR2 is SYDVKM. V shed 7 bases and J shed 4 bases, with 20 bases lying between them. This CDR3 region has 16 residues. The CDR3 nucleotides read TGTGCCAGCAACGGGGGGCTCGGGGTCGGGAATCAGCCCCAGCATTTT. It is translated as CASNGGLGVGNQPQHF.

The chain uses TRBV4-1 and TRBJ2-7; TRBD1 might be the D (6 bases). Germline assignment: CDR1 MGHRA and CDR2 YSYEKL. The V and J ends lost 1 base and 5 bases respectively, with 12 bases between them. This CDR3 has 14 residues. DNA for the CDR3: TGCGCCAGCAGCCAAGTTAGGGACACCCACGAGCAGTACTTC. It is translated as CASSQVRDTHEQYF.

Here the CDR3 reads CASSVELAGNTGELFF. The CDR3 nucleotides are TGTGCCAGCAGCGTAGAACTAGCGGGAAACACCGGGGAGCTGTTTTTT. The chain carries TRBV9 and TRBJ2-2; 10 bases align to TRBD2. Germline V lookup: CDR1 SGDLS, CDR2 YYNGEE. CDR3 size: 16 residues. With 0 bases clipped from V and 2 bases from J, the junction kept 1 base outside the gene matches.

The J gene is TRBJ2-3, the V gene TRBV6-1, with D possibly being TRBD1 or TRBD2 (6 bases each). Per the germline V gene, CDR1 is MNHNS and CDR2 is SASEGT. V was shortened by 8 bases and J by 1 base, with 13 bases between the two germline ends. The CDR3 is 14 residues long. CDR3: CASRKGGGTDTQYF. Here the CDR3 DNA reads TGTGCCAGCCGGAAGGGGGGCGGCACAGATACGCAGTATTTT.

The gene calls are TRBV28 and TRBJ2-7, with D possibly being TRBD1 (6 bases). CDR3 length equals 12 residues. Germline assignment: CDR1 MDHEN and CDR2 SYDVKM. The CDR3 DNA sequence: TGTGTCGTCAGACGGGGACATTACGAGCAGTACTTC. Its protein product is CVVRRGHYEQYF.

The chain employs TRBV5-6 and TRBJ2-7, with TRBD2 identical over 9 bases. CDR1 is SGHDT, CDR2 YYEEEE, per germline. With 4 bases clipped from V and 5 bases from J, the junction kept 4 bases outside the gene matches. CDR3 length: 13 residues. The CDR3 here is CASSASGINEQYF. The CDR3 nucleotides read TGTGCCAGCAGCGCTAGCGGGATCAACGAGCAGTACTTC.

This sequence joins TRBV6-1 and TRBJ1-1; D is perhaps TRBD1 (6 bases). Germline V lookup: CDR1 MNHNS, CDR2 SASEGT. The CDR3 runs to 13 residues. Deletions cut 0 bases from V and 6 bases from J, with 8 bases between. CDR3 coding DNA: TGTGCCAGCAGTGAAGCCCAGGGGTCTGAAGCTTTCTTT. Encoded protein: CASSEAQGSEAFF.

Only one count was recorded for this clone. The rearrangement uses TRBV29-1 and TRBJ2-4; D is unresolved. The CDR3 is 12 amino acids. The germline gives CDR1 SQVTM, CDR2 ANQGSEA. V shed 6 bases and J shed 9 bases, with 15 bases lying between them. CDR3 sequence: CSVKGSLGIQYF. DNA of the CDR3: TGCAGCGTCAAAGGGTCCCTGGGCATTCAGTACTTC.

In its sample, this clone was seen a few times. The V gene is TRBV4-1, the J gene TRBJ1-2, with TRBD1 identical over 9 bases. The V gene's germline CDR1 is MGHRA and CDR2 YSYEKL. Germline trimming cut 5 bases from V and 4 bases from J; bases unmatched to any gene: 11. The CDR3 has 16 residues. As DNA, the CDR3 is TGCGCCAGCAGCACTCCGGGGACAGGGACTTCCTATGGCTACACCTTC. Protein product: CASSTPGTGTSYGYTF.

The J gene is TRBJ1-4, the V gene TRBV14; tentative D call: TRBD1 (5 bases). The CDR3 consists of 15 residues. V gave up 4 bases and J gave up 5 bases, with 14 bases separating them. The V gene's germline CDR1 is SGHDN and CDR2 FVKESK. This CDR3 is CASSPGYSSNEKLFF. For the CDR3, the DNA is TGTGCCAGCAGCCCAGGGTACAGCTCGAATGAAAAACTGTTTTTT.

CDR3 region: CASSLMPDRGYEQYF. The DNA of the CDR3 is TGTGCCAGCAGCCTTATGCCGGACAGGGGCTACGAGCAGTACTTC. The chain joins TRBV4-2 to TRBJ2-7; 9 nucleotides line up with TRBD1. With V trimmed by 4 bases and J by 3 bases, 7 bases remained unmatched. This CDR3 has 15 residues. Germline V gives CDR1 LGHNA, CDR2 YNFKEQ.